The next 15 T cell receptor beta chains were all read from a single sample in a study of OX40 agonist ivuxolimab in advanced cancers. TCRdb's copy holds only in-frame clones and misses some; the assay was immunoSEQ multiplex PCR. The repertoire holds tens of thousands of clones, about 80% seen once, with about 1.2% in the top ten. This sample comprised CD4+ or CD8+ T cells sorted from blood, obtained in a trial of the OX40 agonist ivuxolimab. The receptor set was obtained from an adult with an advanced solid tumor such as melanoma, head and neck, liver or kidney cancer.

This clone was counted only a few times. The V gene is TRBV6-6, the J gene TRBJ1-1, with D hard to call. Trimming shortened V by 4 bases and J by 4 bases, and 13 bases separated the two germline ends. This CDR3 has 14 residues. Germline assignment: CDR1 MNHNY and CDR2 SVGAGI (reference sequence). The CDR3 sequence is CASSFLTATTEAFF. The DNA of the CDR3 is TGTGCCAGCAGTTTCTTGACTGCCACCACTGAAGCTTTCTTT.

The J gene is TRBJ1-6, the V gene TRBV15, with TRBD1 as a possible D gene (5 bases). Trimming left V 4 bases short and J 2 bases short, with 12 bases between. The CDR3 consists of 16 residues. Germline V gene sequence: CDR1 LNHNV, CDR2 YYDKDF (reference sequence). DNA of the CDR3: TGTGCCACCAGCAAAATTCAGGGCACCTATAATTCACCCCTCCACTTT. It is translated as CATSKIQGTYNSPLHF.

The chain couples TRBV4-1 to TRBJ1-1; the D is unclear. The germline gives CDR1 MGHRA, CDR2 YSYEKL. This CDR3 is built from 14 residues. The ends were cut back, 1 base at V and 0 bases at J, with 6 bases in the middle. The CDR3 reads CASSQAYMNTEAFF. CDR3 sequence (DNA): TGCGCCAGCAGCCAAGCGTACATGAACACTGAAGCTTTCTTT.

Points on this clone: Additional DNA sequences in this sample encode the identical CDR3. The chain links TRBV5-1 to TRBJ2-5; 7 positions match TRBD1. This CDR3 is 15 amino acids long. Trimming at V came to 0 bases and at J to 4 bases, leaving 6 bases not matched to a gene. Germline CDR1 SGHRS, CDR2 YFSETQ. The CDR3 region has the DNA TGCGCCAGCAGCTTGGGACAGGGAGCATCAGAGACCCAGTACTTC. Translation gives CASSLGQGASETQYF.

The chain combines TRBV7-9 with TRBJ1-4; D possibly corresponds to TRBD1 (6 bases). The V gene's germline CDR1 is SEHNR and CDR2 FQNEAQ (reference sequence). The CDR3 loop spans 13 amino acids. V lost 4 bases, J lost 13 bases, and 16 bases lay in between. The chain's CDR3 is CASSSEKDRGLFF. As DNA, the CDR3 is TGTGCCAGCAGCTCTGAAAAGGACAGAGGACTGTTTTTT.

The rearrangement links TRBV29-1 to TRBJ2-5; D may be TRBD2 (6 bases). Per the germline V gene, CDR1 is SQVTM and CDR2 is ANQGSEA. The CDR3 has 15 amino acids. The V and J ends lost 8 bases and 2 bases respectively, with 21 bases between them. The CDR3 nucleotides read TGCAGCTCATCGCGGGGACCTGGGGAGCAAGAGACCCAGTACTTC. Its protein is CSSSRGPGEQETQYF. The variable domain in full, with the rest retrieved from reference TRBV29-1 and TRBJ2-5, is SAVISQKPSRDICQRGTSLTIQCQVDSQVTMMFWYRQQPGQSLTLIATANQGSEATYESGFVIDKFPISRPNLTFSTLTVSNMSPEDSSIYLCSSSRGPGEQETQYFGPGTRLLVL.

The chain uses TRBV7-2 and TRBJ1-5, with D perhaps TRBD1 (6 bases). CDR3 size: 17 residues. Germline CDR1 SGHTA, CDR2 FQGNSA. V was pared by 1 base and J by 7 bases, with 20 bases between. CDR3 DNA: TGTGCCAGCAGCTTAGGGGTTAGGACAGCTCTTTACCAGCCCCAGCATTTT. Its protein is CASSLGVRTALYQPQHF.

This clone is classed as medium-sized. The sample carries other DNA sequences with the same CDR3. V gene TRBV28 combines with J gene TRBJ2-7; D call uncertain. The CDR3 consists of 11 residues. CDR1 and CDR2 (germline): MDHEN, SYDVKM. The V and J ends lost 5 bases and 4 bases respectively, with 6 bases between them. The CDR3 DNA is TGTGCCAGCAGTCGCGGATACGAGCAGTACTTC. Translated, it gives CASSRGYEQYF.

V gene TRBV6-6 combines with J gene TRBJ1-5; 8 nucleotides align to TRBD1. Germline V gene lookup returns CDR1 MNHNY and CDR2 SVGAGI (reference sequence). The CDR3 is made up of 15 amino acids. The ends lost 9 bases at V and 4 bases at J; junction bases unmatched: 11. CDR3 in amino acids: CASSLTGGANQPQHF. CDR3 nucleotide sequence: TGTGCCAGTTCCCTCACAGGGGGAGCAAATCAGCCCCAGCATTTT.

The V call is TRBV6-5, the J call TRBJ2-2; 7 bases line up with TRBD1. The CDR3 is 15 amino acids. The germline gives CDR1 MNHEY, CDR2 SVGAGI. J lost 4 bases, V lost 7 bases, and 9 bases had no gene match. CDR3 in amino acids: CASKRQGGGTGELFF. The CDR3 region has the DNA TGTGCCAGCAAACGACAGGGCGGTGGCACCGGGGAGCTGTTTTTT.

V is TRBV15 and J is TRBJ1-2; unclear D gene. Trimming removed 0 bases at V and 1 base at J, with 6 bases between. Germline V CDR1 and CDR2: LNHNV, YYDKDF (reference sequence). The CDR3 length is 14 residues. This chain's CDR3 is CATSRDMVNYGYTF. CDR3 nucleotides: TGTGCCACCAGCAGAGATATGGTTAACTATGGCTACACCTTC. The whole variable domain, remainder taken from reference TRBV15 and TRBJ1-2, is DAMVIQNPRYQVTQFGKPVTLSCSQTLNHNVMYWYQQKSSQAPKLLFHYYDKDFNNEADTPDNFQSRRPNTSFCFLDIRSPGLGDTAMYLCATSRDMVNYGYTFGSGTRLTVV.

This clone was counted only a few times. The chain has TRBV7-6 and TRBJ2-1; TRBD2 matches 13 bases. V lost 3 bases and J lost 7; bases outside the gene matches: 3. The CDR3 length is 15 residues. Per germline, CDR1 SGHVS and CDR2 FNYEAQ. The CDR3 loop is CASSLGLAGRNEQFF. The CDR3 DNA is TGTGCCAGCAGCTTGGGACTAGCGGGGCGGAATGAGCAGTTCTTC.

The V call is TRBV7-9, the J call TRBJ2-2; perhaps TRBD1 as D (5 bases). Germline lookup yields CDR1 SEHNR and CDR2 FQNEAQ (reference sequence). The CDR3 runs 12 residues. V shed 5 bases and J shed 7 bases, with 8 bases lying between them. The CDR3 spells CASSQGYGELFF. The CDR3 DNA reads TGTGCCAGCAGCCAGGGTTACGGGGAGCTGTTTTTT.

This chain uses TRBV15 with TRBJ1-6; the match to TRBD1 covers 8 bases. The CDR3 totals 16 residues. CDR1 is LNHNV and CDR2 is YYDKDF in the germline V gene (reference sequence). V lost 0 bases to trimming and J lost 10 bases; unmatched junction nucleotides: 8. The CDR3 region is CATSRDDRGSESPLHF. CDR3 coding DNA: TGTGCCACCAGCAGAGATGACAGGGGTTCGGAATCACCCCTCCACTTT.

This clone was counted a single time. V usage is TRBV4-3 and J usage is TRBJ2-5; 7 bases match TRBD1. V shed 0 bases, J shed 3 bases, and the junction held 10 bases outside the gene matches. There are 17 residues in the CDR3. The germline V gene has CDR1 LGHNA and CDR2 YSLEER. The CDR3 here is CASSQEERETGKETQYF. In nucleotides, the CDR3 is TGCGCCAGCAGCCAAGAGGAGAGGGAGACAGGGAAAGAGACCCAGTACTTC.